This is a list of T cell receptor beta chains from one sample in a study of a mutant IDH1 vaccine in newly diagnosed glioma. TCRdb's copy holds only in-frame clones and misses some; the assay was immunoSEQ multiplex PCR. Of tens of thousands of clones listed, roughly 83% are singletons. No antigen has been assigned to these receptors. The sample consisted of PBMCs, taken from a glioma patient whose treatment included an IDH1 peptide vaccine. These receptors came from a man aged 18-30 years with glioma. The CDR3 runs from the conserved cysteine through the conserved F or W. Fields, in order: clone size, V gene, D gene, J gene, CDR3 protein, CDR3 DNA. D genes are given only for firm matches. Only some rows state a clone size, as once, few, many or a class for expanded clones.

abundance: -; v_gene: TRBV27; d_gene: -; j_gene: TRBJ1-1; CDR3aa: CASSFKTEKNTEAFF; CDR3nt: TGTGCCAGCAGTTTTAAGACGGAGAAGAACACTGAAGCTTTCTTT
abundance: -; v_gene: TRBV28; d_gene: -; j_gene: TRBJ1-2; CDR3aa: CASSFALGGYGYTF; CDR3nt: TGTGCCAGCAGTTTCGCGCTTGGAGGATATGGCTACACCTTC
abundance: -; v_gene: TRBV5-6; d_gene: -; j_gene: TRBJ1-2; CDR3aa: CASSHRGTRNGYTF; CDR3nt: TGTGCCAGCAGCCACCGGGGAACCCGGAATGGCTACACCTTC
abundance: -; v_gene: TRBV7-3; d_gene: -; j_gene: TRBJ2-1; CDR3aa: CASSLRRGDSYNEQFF; CDR3nt: TGTGCCAGCAGCCTGAGACGGGGAGACTCCTACAATGAGCAGTTCTTC
abundance: -; v_gene: TRBV11-2; d_gene: -; j_gene: TRBJ2-2; CDR3aa: CASSLVILGHLRTGELFF; CDR3nt: TGTGCCAGCAGCTTAGTAATATTGGGACATCTACGCACCGGGGAGCTGTTTTTT
abundance: once; v_gene: TRBV25-1; d_gene: -; j_gene: TRBJ2-1; CDR3aa: CASNTGGSYNEQFF; CDR3nt: TGTGCCAGCAATACGGGCGGGTCCTACAATGAGCAGTTCTTC
abundance: -; v_gene: TRBV19; d_gene: TRBD1; j_gene: TRBJ1-2; CDR3aa: CASTTGQERSYGYTF; CDR3nt: TGTGCCAGTACGACAGGACAGGAAAGGAGCTATGGCTACACCTTC
abundance: -; v_gene: TRBV19; d_gene: TRBD2; j_gene: TRBJ2-2; CDR3aa: CASHAAGGLTGELFF; CDR3nt: TGTGCCAGTCATGCGGCGGGGGGACTCACCGGGGAGCTGTTTTTT
abundance: -; v_gene: TRBV11-2; d_gene: -; j_gene: TRBJ1-2; CDR3aa: CASSLDRASYGYTF; CDR3nt: TGTGCCAGCAGCTTAGATAGGGCCTCCTATGGCTACACCTTC
abundance: -; v_gene: TRBV5-1; d_gene: -; j_gene: TRBJ2-3; CDR3aa: CASSPLGGKGTDTQYF; CDR3nt: TGCGCCAGCAGCCCCTTGGGTGGGAAGGGCACAGATACGCAGTATTTT
abundance: -; v_gene: TRBV4-2; d_gene: -; j_gene: TRBJ2-3; CDR3aa: CASSQGGATDTQYF; CDR3nt: TGTGCCAGCAGCCAAGGGGGCGCGACAGATACGCAGTATTTT
abundance: -; v_gene: TRBV15; d_gene: -; j_gene: TRBJ1-2; CDR3aa: CATSRDMGFKYGYTF; CDR3nt: TGTGCCACCAGCAGAGATATGGGGTTCAAGTATGGCTACACCTTC
abundance: once; v_gene: TRBV5-5; d_gene: -; j_gene: TRBJ1-1; CDR3aa: CASSARVLNTEAFF; CDR3nt: TGTGCCAGCAGTGCTAGGGTGCTGAACACTGAAGCTTTCTTT
abundance: -; v_gene: TRBV19; d_gene: TRBD1; j_gene: TRBJ1-1; CDR3aa: CASSFRGHTEAFF; CDR3nt: TGTGCCAGTAGCTTCAGGGGGCACACTGAAGCTTTCTTT
abundance: -; v_gene: TRBV18; d_gene: -; j_gene: TRBJ1-2; CDR3aa: CASSPIADRNYGYTF; CDR3nt: TGTGCCAGCTCACCGATTGCTGACAGAAACTATGGCTACACCTTC
abundance: -; v_gene: TRBV18; d_gene: -; j_gene: TRBJ2-3; CDR3aa: CASSASTDTQYF; CDR3nt: TGTGCCAGCTCAGCCTCCACAGATACGCAGTATTTT
abundance: few; v_gene: TRBV6-5; d_gene: -; j_gene: TRBJ1-1; CDR3aa: CASSYRTYTEAFF; CDR3nt: TGTGCCAGCAGTTACAGAACTTACACTGAAGCTTTCTTT
abundance: -; v_gene: TRBV13; d_gene: -; j_gene: TRBJ1-1; CDR3aa: CASSLSGDTEAFF; CDR3nt: TGTGCCAGCAGCTTATCAGGGGACACTGAAGCTTTCTTT
abundance: -; v_gene: TRBV6-1; d_gene: -; j_gene: TRBJ1-6; CDR3aa: CASSDRLRTSSYNSPLHF; CDR3nt: TGTGCCAGCAGTGACCGGTTGAGGACGAGCTCCTATAATTCACCCCTCCACTTT
abundance: -; v_gene: TRBV7-9; d_gene: TRBD1; j_gene: TRBJ1-4; CDR3aa: CASSLDRGQSNEKLFF; CDR3nt: TGTGCCAGCAGCCTCGACAGGGGGCAATCTAATGAAAAACTGTTTTTT
abundance: once; v_gene: TRBV7-9; d_gene: -; j_gene: TRBJ2-3; CDR3aa: CASSPGGGADTQYF; CDR3nt: TGTGCCAGCAGCCCGGGGGGCGGAGCAGATACGCAGTATTTT
abundance: -; v_gene: TRBV15; d_gene: -; j_gene: TRBJ1-2; CDR3aa: CATSRDLAGSLSHGYTF; CDR3nt: TGTGCCACCAGCAGAGATTTGGCAGGGAGCCTTTCGCATGGCTACACCTTC
abundance: -; v_gene: TRBV7-2; d_gene: -; j_gene: TRBJ2-1; CDR3aa: CASSLVAASNEQFF; CDR3nt: TGTGCCAGCAGCTTAGTTGCAGCGAGCAATGAGCAGTTCTTC
abundance: -; v_gene: TRBV4-2; d_gene: -; j_gene: TRBJ1-3; CDR3aa: CASSHRAVGVSGNTIYF; CDR3nt: TGTGCCAGCAGCCACCGTGCGGTGGGAGTCTCTGGAAACACCATATATTTT
abundance: -; v_gene: TRBV7-9; d_gene: -; j_gene: TRBJ2-5; CDR3aa: CASSLLDLQETQYF; CDR3nt: TGTGCCAGCAGCTTATTGGACCTCCAAGAGACCCAGTACTTC
abundance: few; v_gene: TRBV4-3; d_gene: -; j_gene: TRBJ2-7; CDR3aa: CASSQVGDGSYEQYF; CDR3nt: TGCGCCAGCAGCCAAGTGGGGGACGGATCCTACGAGCAGTACTTC
abundance: once; v_gene: TRBV6-1; d_gene: -; j_gene: TRBJ2-5; CDR3aa: CASMVVGQETQYF; CDR3nt: TGTGCCAGCATGGTTGTAGGGCAAGAGACCCAGTACTTC
abundance: -; v_gene: TRBV13; d_gene: -; j_gene: TRBJ1-6; CDR3aa: CASSPGNTYNSPLHF; CDR3nt: TGTGCCAGCAGCCCAGGCAACACCTATAATTCACCCCTCCACTTT
abundance: -; v_gene: TRBV2; d_gene: TRBD2; j_gene: TRBJ2-3; CDR3aa: CASGGLAGGPRADTQYF; CDR3nt: TGTGCCAGCGGAGGACTAGCGGGGGGGCCGAGAGCAGATACGCAGTATTTT
abundance: -; v_gene: TRBV29-1; d_gene: -; j_gene: TRBJ1-3; CDR3aa: CSVREQNTIYF; CDR3nt: TGCAGCGTTCGCGAACAAAACACCATATATTTT
abundance: -; v_gene: TRBV30; d_gene: TRBD1; j_gene: TRBJ1-2; CDR3aa: CAWRRPGDLGGRYGYTF; CDR3nt: TGTGCCTGGAGACGCCCCGGGGATCTAGGGGGCCGCTATGGCTACACCTTC
abundance: -; v_gene: TRBV7-2; d_gene: -; j_gene: TRBJ2-6; CDR3aa: CASSGQRTGANVLTF; CDR3nt: TGTGCCAGCAGCGGTCAGAGAACTGGGGCCAACGTCCTGACTTTC
abundance: -; v_gene: TRBV7-9; d_gene: TRBD2; j_gene: TRBJ2-3; CDR3aa: CASSLGQAGVADTQYF; CDR3nt: TGTGCCAGCAGCTTAGGTCAAGCGGGAGTGGCAGATACGCAGTATTTT
abundance: -; v_gene: TRBV5-1; d_gene: TRBD1; j_gene: TRBJ2-2; CDR3aa: CASKERTGLGGELFF; CDR3nt: TGCGCCAGCAAGGAAAGGACAGGGCTGGGCGGGGAGCTGTTTTTT